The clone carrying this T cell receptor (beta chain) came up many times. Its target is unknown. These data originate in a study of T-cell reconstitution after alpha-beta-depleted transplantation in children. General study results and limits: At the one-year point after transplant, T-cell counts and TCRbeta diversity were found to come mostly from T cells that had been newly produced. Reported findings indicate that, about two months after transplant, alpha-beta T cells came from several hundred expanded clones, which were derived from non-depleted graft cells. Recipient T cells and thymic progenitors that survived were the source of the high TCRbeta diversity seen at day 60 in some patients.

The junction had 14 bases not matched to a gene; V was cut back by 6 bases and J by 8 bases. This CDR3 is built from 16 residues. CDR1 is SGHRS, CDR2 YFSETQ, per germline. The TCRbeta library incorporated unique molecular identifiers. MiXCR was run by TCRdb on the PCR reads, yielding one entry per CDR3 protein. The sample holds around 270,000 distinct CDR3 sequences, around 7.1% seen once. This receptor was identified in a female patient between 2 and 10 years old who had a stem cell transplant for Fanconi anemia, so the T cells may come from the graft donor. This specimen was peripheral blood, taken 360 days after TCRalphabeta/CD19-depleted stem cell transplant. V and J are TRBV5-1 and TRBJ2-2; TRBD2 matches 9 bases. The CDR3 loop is CASTEAGGQIGGELFF. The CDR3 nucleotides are TGCGCCAGCACCGAAGCGGGGGGCCAAATAGGAGGGGAGCTGTTTTTT.